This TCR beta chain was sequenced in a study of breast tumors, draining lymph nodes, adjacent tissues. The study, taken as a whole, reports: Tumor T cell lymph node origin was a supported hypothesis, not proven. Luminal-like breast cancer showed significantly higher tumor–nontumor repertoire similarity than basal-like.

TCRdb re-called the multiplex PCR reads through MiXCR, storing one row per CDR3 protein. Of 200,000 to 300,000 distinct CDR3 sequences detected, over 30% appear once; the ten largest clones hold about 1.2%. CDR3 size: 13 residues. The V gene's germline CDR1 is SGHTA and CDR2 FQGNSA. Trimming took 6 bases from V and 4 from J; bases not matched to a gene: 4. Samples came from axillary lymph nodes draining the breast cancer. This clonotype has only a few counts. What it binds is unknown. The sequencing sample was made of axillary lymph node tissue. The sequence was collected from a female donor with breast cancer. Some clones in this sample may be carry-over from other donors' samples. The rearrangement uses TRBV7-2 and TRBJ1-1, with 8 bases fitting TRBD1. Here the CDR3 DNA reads TGTGCCAGCAGTCCCGGGACAGGCACTGAAGCTTTCTTT. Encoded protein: CASSPGTGTEAFF.